Listed below are T cell receptor beta chains from one sample, sequenced in a study of blood T cell repertoires in COVID-19. Clones were sequenced by immunoSEQ multiplex PCR, and TCRdb holds only the in-frame ones, with some missing. The table includes about 130,000 clones, roughly four fifths detected once. Sequenced material: PBMCs or T cells enriched from blood (not recorded which). Source of these receptors: a man aged 50-59 years who had recovered from COVID-19. Each CDR3 is given with its conserved first and last residue. Each record gives: CDR3 DNA, CDR3 protein, J gene, clone size, D gene, V gene. A D gene is named only where the DNA matches it firmly. Size is stated for part of the rows, as once, few or many counts, or as a class when the clone is expanded.

CDR3nt: TGTGCCAGCAGTGAGTCGGGACAGGGGGGAGACGAGCAGTACTTC
CDR3aa: CASSESGQGGDEQYF
j_gene: TRBJ2-7
abundance: once
d_gene: TRBD1
v_gene: TRBV2

CDR3nt: TGCGCCAGCAGCTTTCAGGGGCAGAATGAAAAACTGTTTTTT
CDR3aa: CASSFQGQNEKLFF
j_gene: TRBJ1-4
abundance: -
d_gene: -
v_gene: TRBV5-1

CDR3nt: TGTGCCAGCAGCTTAGCTTCTTACAGGTTGAATCAGCCCCAGCATTTT
CDR3aa: CASSLASYRLNQPQHF
j_gene: TRBJ1-5
abundance: -
d_gene: -
v_gene: TRBV7-6

CDR3nt: TGTGCCAGTACCCGGGACAGGGGTACAGCCACTGAAGCTTTCTTT
CDR3aa: CASTRDRGTATEAFF
j_gene: TRBJ1-1
abundance: -
d_gene: TRBD1
v_gene: TRBV19

CDR3nt: TGTGCCTGGAGAGGGACTAGCGGGGGAGAGACCCAGTACTTC
CDR3aa: CAWRGTSGGETQYF
j_gene: TRBJ2-5
abundance: once
d_gene: TRBD2
v_gene: TRBV30

CDR3nt: TGTGCCAGCAGTTACGAGGGGGCGTATGGCTACACCTTC
CDR3aa: CASSYEGAYGYTF
j_gene: TRBJ1-2
abundance: -
d_gene: TRBD1
v_gene: TRBV6-2/TRBV6-3

CDR3nt: TGTGCCTGGAGTGTACTACCTGGGGCCAACGTCCTGACTTTC
CDR3aa: CAWSVLPGANVLTF
j_gene: TRBJ2-6
abundance: -
d_gene: -
v_gene: TRBV30

CDR3nt: TGTGCCAGCAGCCCCGCCATGGACAGCGACACCGGGGAGCTGTTTTTT
CDR3aa: CASSPAMDSDTGELFF
j_gene: TRBJ2-2
abundance: -
d_gene: -
v_gene: TRBV5-5

CDR3nt: TGTGCCAGCAGCTTACTAGCGGGGGGCTCCTACGAGCAGTACTTC
CDR3aa: CASSLLAGGSYEQYF
j_gene: TRBJ2-7
abundance: -
d_gene: TRBD2
v_gene: TRBV7-2

CDR3nt: TGTGCCAGCAGCTTGATGAGTTCTAACTATGGCTACACCTTC
CDR3aa: CASSLMSSNYGYTF
j_gene: TRBJ1-2
abundance: few
d_gene: -
v_gene: TRBV5-6

CDR3nt: TGTGCCAGTAGTGACAGGAGTGGCTACACCTTC
CDR3aa: CASSDRSGYTF
j_gene: TRBJ1-2
abundance: once
d_gene: -
v_gene: TRBV19

CDR3nt: TGTGCCATCAGCCCGGGACTAGTAAGCACAGATACGCAGTATTTT
CDR3aa: CAISPGLVSTDTQYF
j_gene: TRBJ2-3
abundance: -
d_gene: TRBD2
v_gene: TRBV10-3

CDR3nt: TGCGCCAGCAGCCAACATCTGACAGGGGGGACCGGGGAGCTGTTTTTT
CDR3aa: CASSQHLTGGTGELFF
j_gene: TRBJ2-2
abundance: -
d_gene: TRBD1
v_gene: TRBV4-1

CDR3nt: TGTGCCAGCTCACTCACCGGGACAGGGTTTACAGATACGCAGTATTTT
CDR3aa: CASSLTGTGFTDTQYF
j_gene: TRBJ2-3
abundance: -
d_gene: TRBD1
v_gene: TRBV18

CDR3nt: TGTGCCAGCAGCCAAGGAGCGGCTAGCGGGGAAAATGAGCAGTTCTTC
CDR3aa: CASSQGAASGENEQFF
j_gene: TRBJ2-1
abundance: -
d_gene: TRBD2
v_gene: TRBV14

CDR3nt: TGTGCCATCAGTGAGGTCAGGGGCGTTAATTACAATGAGCAGTTCTTC
CDR3aa: CAISEVRGVNYNEQFF
j_gene: TRBJ2-1
abundance: -
d_gene: -
v_gene: TRBV10-3

CDR3nt: TGTGCCAGCAGCGTGCAGGGTTCCAATTCACCCCTCCACTTT
CDR3aa: CASSVQGSNSPLHF
j_gene: TRBJ1-6
abundance: -
d_gene: -
v_gene: TRBV9

CDR3nt: TGCGCCAGCAGTCCCGCGGGGGCGACTTCACCCCTCCACTTT
CDR3aa: CASSPAGATSPLHF
j_gene: TRBJ1-6
abundance: -
d_gene: -
v_gene: TRBV5-1

CDR3nt: TGTGCCAGCAGCCAAGATACAGGGAACTATGGCTACACCTTC
CDR3aa: CASSQDTGNYGYTF
j_gene: TRBJ1-2
abundance: few
d_gene: -
v_gene: TRBV3-1/TRBV3-2

CDR3nt: TGTGCCAGCAGCTCACAGGGATATGGAAACACCATATATTTT
CDR3aa: CASSSQGYGNTIYF
j_gene: TRBJ1-3
abundance: -
d_gene: -
v_gene: TRBV13